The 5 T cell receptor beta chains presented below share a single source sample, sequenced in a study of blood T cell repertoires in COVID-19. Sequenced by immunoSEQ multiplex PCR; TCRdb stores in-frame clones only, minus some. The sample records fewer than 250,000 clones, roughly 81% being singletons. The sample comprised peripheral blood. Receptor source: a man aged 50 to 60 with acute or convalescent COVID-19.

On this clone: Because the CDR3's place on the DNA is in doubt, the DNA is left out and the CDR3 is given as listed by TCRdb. CDR3 region: CASSQELFFAANYGYTF. The chain recombines TRBV4-1 with TRBJ1-2. CDR1 MGHRA and CDR2 YSYEKL come from the germline V gene. The CDR3 sequence runs 17 residues, both termini included.

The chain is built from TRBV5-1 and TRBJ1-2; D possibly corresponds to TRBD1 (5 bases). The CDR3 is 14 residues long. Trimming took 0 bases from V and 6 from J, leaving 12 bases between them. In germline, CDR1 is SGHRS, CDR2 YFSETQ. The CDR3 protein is CASSLGTRPNGYTF. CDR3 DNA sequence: TGCGCCAGCAGCTTGGGGACAAGGCCCAATGGCTACACCTTC.

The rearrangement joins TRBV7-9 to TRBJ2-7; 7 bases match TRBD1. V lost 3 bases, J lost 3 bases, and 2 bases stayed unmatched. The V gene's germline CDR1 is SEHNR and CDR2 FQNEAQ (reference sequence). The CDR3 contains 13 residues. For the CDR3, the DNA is TGTGCCAGCAGCTTGGGACAGAACTACGAGCAGTACTTC. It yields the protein CASSLGQNYEQYF.

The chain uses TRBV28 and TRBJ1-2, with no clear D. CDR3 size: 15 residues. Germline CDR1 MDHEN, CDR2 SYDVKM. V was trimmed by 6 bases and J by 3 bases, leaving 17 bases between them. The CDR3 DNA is TGTGCCAGCAGCTCCTCGATCCGAGCCCACTATGGCTACACCTTC. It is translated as CASSSSIRAHYGYTF.

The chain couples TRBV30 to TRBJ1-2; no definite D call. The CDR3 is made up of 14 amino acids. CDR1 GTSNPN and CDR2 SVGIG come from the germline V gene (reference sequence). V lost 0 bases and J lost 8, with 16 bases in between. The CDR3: CAWSVRSGLGGYTF. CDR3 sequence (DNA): TGTGCCTGGAGTGTACGCAGCGGGCTGGGGGGCTACACCTTC.